This is a list of T cell receptor beta chains from one sample in a study of shared clonotypes between healthy human individuals. Measured with immunoSEQ multiplex PCR; TCRdb has only the in-frame clones, and not every one. Among 600,000 to 750,000 clones listed, about two thirds were seen once. The sequenced sample was memory CD4+ T cells sorted from blood. The source is a woman aged 25 to 45 in good health. CDR3s include the opening cysteine and the closing phenylalanine or tryptophan. Fields, in order: CDR3 length, D gene, V gene, clone size, J gene, CDR3 protein, CDR3 DNA. D genes are given only for firm matches. Clone sizes are given selectively: once, few, many, or a class where the clone is expanded.

15	.	TRBV30	.	TRBJ1-5	CAWSHGKEDNQPQHF	TGTGCCTGGAGTCATGGGAAAGAGGACAATCAGCCCCAGCATTTT
13	.	TRBV27	.	TRBJ1-1	CASSLQSNTEAFF	TGTGCCAGCAGTCTACAGTCGAACACTGAAGCTTTCTTT
18	TRBD1	TRBV7-9	.	TRBJ2-7	CASSLARIGQGARHEQYF	TGTGCCAGCAGCTTAGCGCGGATCGGGCAGGGGGCCCGTCACGAGCAGTACTTC
14	.	TRBV6-1	many	TRBJ2-7	CASSVMDRSYEQYF	TGTGCCAGCAGCGTCATGGACAGATCCTACGAGCAGTACTTC
15	TRBD2	TRBV28	.	TRBJ2-5	CASRVGLAGKETQYF	TGTGCCAGCAGAGTAGGACTAGCGGGGAAAGAGACCCAGTACTTC
14	.	TRBV4-1	.	TRBJ2-7	CASSQGTGTYEQYF	TGCGCCAGCAGCCAAGGGACGGGCACCTACGAGCAGTACTTC
15	TRBD2	TRBV5-1	.	TRBJ2-1	CASRAGPSGSNEQFF	TGCGCCAGCAGAGCGGGACCCTCCGGATCCAATGAGCAGTTCTTC
15	TRBD2	TRBV6-1	.	TRBJ2-7	CASRRLAEVSYEQYF	TGTGCCAGCCGTAGACTAGCGGAGGTCTCCTACGAGCAGTACTTC
12	.	TRBV5-1	few	TRBJ2-1	CASSDSGVEQFF	TGCGCCAGCAGCGACTCAGGAGTTGAGCAGTTCTTC
15	.	TRBV2	.	TRBJ2-2	CASSVQGPNTGELFF	TGTGCCAGCAGTGTTCAGGGCCCGAACACCGGGGAGCTGTTTTTT
15	.	TRBV7-2	.	TRBJ2-7	CASSLTWDKTYEQYF	TGTGCCAGCAGCTTAACCTGGGACAAGACCTACGAGCAGTACTTC
18	.	TRBV11-2	.	TRBJ2-4	CASSLVPGGAEAKNIQYF	TGTGCCAGCAGCTTAGTTCCTGGGGGGGCTGAGGCCAAAAACATTCAGTACTTC
15	TRBD1	TRBV6-1	few	TRBJ1-2	CASRGRQGGNYGYTF	TGTGCCAGCAGAGGCAGACAGGGAGGAAACTATGGCTACACCTTC
13	.	TRBV25-1	once	TRBJ1-3	CATSSNSGNTIYF	TGTGCCACCAGCTCAAACTCTGGAAACACCATATATTTT
13	.	TRBV11-2	.	TRBJ1-5	CASSLSLNQPQHF	TGTGCCAGCAGCTTATCGCTCAATCAGCCCCAGCATTTT
12	.	TRBV7-2	.	TRBJ1-1	CASGGRGTEAFF	TGTGCCAGTGGGGGACGGGGCACTGAAGCTTTCTTT
12	.	TRBV30	.	TRBJ2-5	CAWREGTSTQYF	TGTGCCTGGAGAGAAGGGACGTCGACCCAGTACTTC
13	.	TRBV9	.	TRBJ2-3	CASTAGESDTQYF	TGTGCCAGCACCGCCGGGGAGTCAGATACGCAGTATTTT
17	TRBD1	TRBV7-2	.	TRBJ2-2	CASSSGPGGWNTGELFF	TGTGCCAGCAGCTCCGGCCCAGGGGGCTGGAACACCGGGGAGCTGTTTTTT
13	.	TRBV10-2	.	TRBJ1-5	CASSVNSNQPQHF	TGCGCCAGCAGTGTAAATAGCAATCAGCCCCAGCATTTT
17	TRBD2	TRBV28	many	TRBJ2-5	CASSDDERTSGQETQYF	TGTGCCAGCAGTGATGACGAAAGGACTAGCGGACAAGAGACCCAGTACTTC
14	.	TRBV11-1	.	TRBJ2-7	CASSEGGTPYEQYF	TGTGCCAGCAGCGAAGGGGGGACCCCCTACGAGCAGTACTTC
13	TRBD1	TRBV19	few	TRBJ1-2	CASSPGTGYGYTF	TGTGCCAGTAGTCCCGGGACAGGGTATGGCTACACCTTC
17	TRBD2	TRBV7-8	.	TRBJ2-3	CASSNSLLAGDTDTQYF	TGTGCCAGCAGCAATAGCCTCCTAGCGGGGGACACAGATACGCAGTATTTT
15	TRBD1	TRBV28	.	TRBJ1-5	CASRDRGELNQPQHF	TGTGCCAGCAGGGACAGGGGGGAACTGAATCAGCCCCAGCATTTT
18	TRBD2	TRBV4-2	.	TRBJ2-1	CASSLGGPSGRLGDEQFF	TGTGCCAGCAGCCTCGGTGGGCCTAGCGGGAGATTGGGCGATGAGCAGTTCTTC
16	TRBD2	TRBV7-2	few	TRBJ2-7	CASSHQLAGATYEQYF	TGTGCCAGCAGCCACCAACTAGCGGGGGCGACCTACGAGCAGTACTTC
12	.	TRBV10-2	.	TRBJ2-3	CASSEFSDTQYF	TGCGCCAGCAGTGAGTTTTCGGATACGCAGTATTTT
13	TRBD1	TRBV10-2	few	TRBJ1-2	CATARGQDYGYTF	TGCGCCACCGCCCGGGGACAGGACTATGGCTACACCTTC
15	.	TRBV28	.	TRBJ1-2	CASSLFDRRVLFHTF	TGTGCCAGCAGTTTATTTGACAGGAGGGTCCTATTCCACACCTTC
14	TRBD1	TRBV6-6	.	TRBJ2-7	CASSYWDRDNEQYF	TGTGCCAGCAGTTACTGGGACAGGGACAACGAGCAGTACTTC
13	.	TRBV2	.	TRBJ1-5	CASSVEENQPQHF	TGTGCCAGCAGTGTGGAGGAAAATCAGCCCCAGCATTTT
17	TRBD1	TRBV18	.	TRBJ2-5	CASSPSYGDRGRETQYF	TGTGCCAGCTCACCAAGTTATGGGGACAGGGGTCGAGAGACCCAGTACTTC
14	.	TRBV27	.	TRBJ2-7	CASSTRQTDYEQYF	TGTGCCAGCAGTACTCGACAAACAGACTACGAGCAGTACTTC
14	.	TRBV7-3	once	TRBJ2-3	CASSLMQSTDTQYF	TGTGCCAGCAGTTTGATGCAGTCCACAGATACGCAGTATTTT
14	TRBD1	TRBV9	.	TRBJ2-7	CASSRTGEGYEQYF	TGTGCCAGCAGCCGGACAGGGGAGGGCTACGAGCAGTACTTC
15	TRBD2	TRBV6-1	.	TRBJ2-1	CASSDSGRIGGEQFF	TGTGCCAGCAGTGACAGCGGGAGGATCGGGGGTGAGCAGTTCTTC
16	TRBD2	TRBV7-3	.	TRBJ2-1	CASSRTASGSWSEQFF	TGTGCCAGCAGCCGGACGGCTAGCGGGAGTTGGAGTGAGCAGTTCTTC
13	TRBD1	TRBV29-1	.	TRBJ2-7	CSVGGQGEYEQYF	TGCAGCGTGGGGGGACAGGGAGAGTACGAGCAGTACTTC
15	.	TRBV5-1	.	TRBJ1-5	CASSLTGQGNQPQHF	TGCGCCAGCAGCTTGACAGGCCAGGGCAATCAGCCCCAGCATTTT
14	.	TRBV5-6	.	TRBJ1-1	CASSFFRTATEAFF	TGTGCCAGCAGCTTCTTCCGGACGGCTACTGAAGCTTTCTTT
13	TRBD1	TRBV19	.	TRBJ2-7	CASSGQGTYEQYF	TGTGCCAGTAGTGGACAGGGGACCTACGAGCAGTACTTC
16	.	TRBV6-1	.	TRBJ2-7	CASSEQGRAEGYEQYF	TGTGCCAGCAGTGAACAGGGCAGGGCCGAGGGTTACGAGCAGTACTTC
13	.	TRBV19	.	TRBJ2-7	CASSPGFSYEQYF	TGTGCCAGTAGTCCAGGGTTCTCCTACGAGCAGTACTTC
15	.	TRBV7-2	.	TRBJ2-3	CASSLVIEARDTQYF	TGTGCCAGCAGCTTAGTTATCGAGGCTAGAGATACGCAGTATTTT
15	.	TRBV30	.	TRBJ2-2	CAWSALHTGAGELFF	TGTGCCTGGAGTGCCCTACATACGGGGGCCGGGGAGCTGTTTTTT
15	TRBD2	TRBV29-1	.	TRBJ2-1	CSVDLPSGRAPEQFF	TGCAGCGTTGATCTGCCAAGCGGGAGGGCCCCTGAGCAGTTCTTC
13	.	TRBV29-1	.	TRBJ2-1	CSVEVTSSNEQFF	TGCAGCGTTGAAGTCACTAGCAGCAATGAGCAGTTCTTC